The 24 T cell receptor beta chains below all came from one sample that was sequenced in a study of blood T cell repertoires in COVID-19. TCRdb's copy holds only in-frame clones and misses some; the assay was immunoSEQ multiplex PCR. Here the sample spans about 250,000 clones, around nine tenths being singletons. The sample consisted of PBMCs or T cells enriched from blood (not recorded which). All receptors derive from a woman aged 35 to 49 who had been exposed to COVID-19.

The chain recombines TRBV18 with TRBJ1-4; TRBD1 matches at 8 bases. V trimming: 3 bases; J trimming: 8 bases; junction bases outside the gene matches: 5. There are 14 residues in the CDR3. The germline gives CDR1 KGHSH, CDR2 LQKENI. CDR3: CASSPDRAFEKLFF. The CDR3 DNA sequence: TGTGCCAGCTCACCGGACAGGGCTTTCGAAAAACTGTTTTTT.

The chain couples TRBV7-9 to TRBJ2-7; 9 positions match TRBD1. Per germline, CDR1 SEHNR and CDR2 FQNEAQ (reference sequence). The ends lost 2 bases at V and 1 base at J; junction bases unmatched: 6. This CDR3 is built from 16 residues. CDR3 loop: CASSLSDRGISYEQYV. DNA of the CDR3: TGTGCCAGCAGCTTATCGGACAGGGGAATTTCCTACGAGCAGTACGTC.

V is TRBV24-1 and J is TRBJ2-3; D might be TRBD1 (5 bases). V lost 1 base, J lost 0 bases, and 7 bases lay in between. Germline V CDR1 and CDR2: KGHDR, SFDVKD. CDR3 length: 15 residues. CDR3 protein: CATSDLGVSTDTQYF. Written as DNA, the CDR3 is TGTGCCACCAGTGATTTAGGGGTTAGCACAGATACGCAGTATTTT.

V usage is TRBV11-3 and J usage is TRBJ2-5; 7 bases agree with TRBD1. V shed 0 bases, J shed 2 bases, and the junction held 9 bases outside the gene matches. CDR1 SGHNT and CDR2 YENEEA come from the germline V gene. The CDR3 loop spans 17 amino acids. The CDR3 coding sequence is TGTGCCAGCAGCTTAGAGGGTTGGGGGACAGAGCAAGAGACCCAGTACTTC. Its translation is CASSLEGWGTEQETQYF.

The chain joins TRBV7-2 to TRBJ1-6; 7 positions match TRBD1. The germline CDR1 and CDR2 sequences are SGHTA and FQGNSA. The CDR3 length is 14 residues. Trimming cost V 3 bases and J 9 bases; bases outside gene matches: 5. The CDR3 loop is CASSLTRGSSPLHF. CDR3 bases: TGTGCCAGCAGCTTGACCAGGGGGTCTTCACCCCTCCACTTT.

The V call is TRBV30, the J call TRBJ2-1; 7 bases align to TRBD2. Germline CDR1 and CDR2: GTSNPN and SVGIG (reference sequence). Trimming at V came to 1 base and at J to 3 bases, leaving 3 bases not matched to a gene. The CDR3 runs 14 residues. CDR3 region: CAWSGTRVYNEQFF. The CDR3 nucleotides read TGTGCCTGGAGTGGGACTAGGGTCTACAATGAGCAGTTCTTC.

The rearrangement joins TRBV7-8 to TRBJ1-2; 8 nucleotides align to TRBD1. CDR1 SGHVS and CDR2 FQNEAQ come from the germline V gene. This CDR3 comprises 14 residues. J was trimmed by 7 bases and V by 0 bases; bases with no gene match: 4. In nucleotides, the CDR3 is TGTGCCAGCAGCTTAGCGGACAGGGTAGTTGGCTACACCTTC. Protein: CASSLADRVVGYTF.

The chain links TRBV5-6 to TRBJ2-1; 11 bases match TRBD1. V was clipped by 3 bases and J by 2 bases; unmatched bases: 4. This CDR3 is built from 16 residues. The germline gives CDR1 SGHDT, CDR2 YYEEEE. For the CDR3, the DNA is TGTGCCAGCAGCTGGGGGACAGGGGGGACCTACAATGAGCAGTTCTTC. Translation: CASSWGTGGTYNEQFF.

This chain uses TRBV2 with TRBJ1-2; D uncertain. Germline loops: CDR1 SNHLY, CDR2 FYNNEI. V lost 2 bases to trimming and J lost 0 bases, with 10 bases between them. The CDR3 loop spans 15 amino acids. CDR3 nucleotide sequence: TGTGCCAGCAGTGAATCTGGCAGTGCTAACTATGGCTACACCTTC. It specifies CASSESGSANYGYTF. The whole variable domain, remainder taken from reference TRBV2 and TRBJ1-2, is EPEVTQTPSHQVTQMGQEVILRCVPISNHLYFYWYRQILGQKVEFLVSFYNNEISEKSEIFDDQFSVERPDGSNFTLKIRSTKLEDSAMYFCASSESGSANYGYTFGSGTRLTVV.

V is TRBV19 and J is TRBJ1-4, with D perhaps matching TRBD1 (6 bases). V was trimmed by 9 bases and J by 8 bases, leaving 19 bases between them. The CDR3 has 14 amino acids. CDR1 is LNHDA, CDR2 SQIVND, per germline (reference sequence). CDR3 residues: CASTPTGFGEKLFF. For the CDR3, the DNA is TGTGCCAGCACACCAACAGGGTTCGGCGAAAAACTGTTTTTT.

V usage is TRBV10-3 and J usage is TRBJ1-1; the match to TRBD1 covers 8 bases. CDR1 is ENHRY and CDR2 is SYGVKD in the germline V gene. V shed 5 bases and J 3 bases; nucleotides not matched to a gene: 8. CDR3 length: 15 amino acids. The CDR3 region is CAISSQGAADTEAFF. DNA of the CDR3: TGTGCCATCAGTTCCCAGGGGGCCGCGGACACTGAAGCTTTCTTT.

The rearrangement joins TRBV24-1 to TRBJ2-1; TRBD2 matches 9 bases. Germline V gene lookup returns CDR1 KGHDR and CDR2 SFDVKD. Trimming removed 4 bases from V and 8 bases from J; junction bases left unmatched: 20. The CDR3 is 19 residues long. CDR3 protein: CATSDPHGGGRAGVDEQFF. The CDR3 DNA follows: TGTGCCACCAGTGACCCCCACGGAGGCGGGAGGGCCGGTGTTGATGAGCAGTTCTTC.

This chain connects TRBV24-1 to TRBJ2-5, with TRBD1 matching over 8 bases. The CDR3 runs 14 residues. Trimming took 9 bases from V and 4 from J; bases not matched to a gene: 9. Germline V gene lookup returns CDR1 KGHDR and CDR2 SFDVKD. Here the CDR3 reads CATRVAGTGETQYF. CDR3 bases: TGTGCCACCCGGGTCGCCGGGACAGGAGAGACCCAGTACTTC.

The chain recombines TRBV4-2 with TRBJ1-1; D gene ambiguous. The V end lost 2 bases, the J end lost 1 base, and 8 bases lay between the germline ends. The CDR3 loop spans 14 amino acids. From germline, CDR1 is LGHNA and CDR2 YNFKEQ. CDR3 amino acids: CASSQNSENTEAFF. The CDR3 DNA is TGTGCCAGCAGCCAAAACAGTGAGAACACTGAAGCTTTCTTT.

The chain is built from TRBV14 and TRBJ2-1; 11 bases line up with TRBD2. The CDR3 has 18 amino acids. J gave up 0 bases and V 4 bases, and 8 bases lay outside the gene matches. CDR1 is SGHDN, CDR2 FVKESK, per germline. The CDR3, as DNA: TGTGCCAGCAGCCCCCTATTGACTAGCGGGATCTCCTACAATGAGCAGTTCTTC. Translating it yields CASSPLLTSGISYNEQFF.

V is TRBV4-2 and J is TRBJ1-2; D is perhaps TRBD1 (6 bases). Germline CDR1 LGHNA, CDR2 YNFKEQ. V gave up 1 base and J gave up 8 bases, with 14 bases separating them. The CDR3 is 14 residues long. The CDR3 here is CASSQGGGVGGYTF. The CDR3 DNA follows: TGTGCCAGCAGCCAAGGAGGGGGAGTTGGCGGCTACACCTTC.

The J gene is TRBJ1-4, the V gene TRBV4-2, with 9 bases fitting TRBD1. Germline CDR1 is LGHNA and CDR2 is YNFKEQ. CDR3 length: 18 residues. Losses at the gene ends were 0 bases for V and 7 bases for J; bases not matched to a gene: 12. CDR3 nucleotides: TGTGCCAGCAGCCAAGACCGGGACAGGGAAACGAGGCGTGAAAAACTGTTTTTT. It encodes CASSQDRDRETRREKLFF.

J is TRBJ1-6 and V is TRBV30; 8 positions match TRBD1. The CDR3 is made up of 14 amino acids. Looked up from germline, CDR1 is GTSNPN and CDR2 is SVGIG (reference sequence). J was trimmed by 7 bases and V by 5 bases; bases with no gene match: 7. The CDR3 reads CAWGRQGRNSPLHF. DNA for the CDR3: TGTGCCTGGGGCCGACAGGGGAGAAATTCACCCCTCCACTTT. Variable domain in full (rest from reference TRBV30 and TRBJ1-6): SQTIHQWPATLVQPVGSPLSLECTVEGTSNPNLYWYRQAAGRGLQLLFYSVGIGQISSEVPQNLSASRPQDRQFILSSKKLLLSDSGFYLCAWGRQGRNSPLHFGNGTRLTVT.

This CDR3 reads CASSPQRGALGNSPLHF. DNA for the CDR3: TGTGCCAGTAGTCCTCAGCGGGGAGCCCTGGGTAATTCACCCCTCCACTTT. V is TRBV19 and J is TRBJ1-6; D remains ambiguous. Germline V gene data show CDR1 as LNHDA and CDR2 as SQIVND (reference sequence). V lost 5 bases and J 6 bases, leaving 20 bases between the germline ends. The CDR3 contains 17 residues. Filled out from reference TRBV19 and TRBJ1-6, the complete variable domain reads DGGITQSPKYLFRKEGQNVTLSCEQNLNHDAMYWYRQDPGQGLRLIYYSQIVNDFQKGDIAEGYSVSREKKESFPLTVTSAQKNPTAFYLCASSPQRGALGNSPLHFGNGTRLTVT.

V is TRBV10-3 and J is TRBJ2-2, with 7 nucleotides matching TRBD1. The CDR3 extends over 16 amino acids. Per germline, CDR1 ENHRY and CDR2 SYGVKD. The trim removed 10 bases at V and 6 bases at J, leaving 17 bases unmatched. As DNA, the CDR3 is TGTGCCACCAAAAGGGTCGCAGGGGGTATAGCCGGGGAGCTGTTTTTT. Amino acid sequence: CATKRVAGGIAGELFF.

The V call is TRBV19, the J call TRBJ1-1, with a weak D call TRBD1 (5 bases). The CDR3 runs 15 residues. The V and J ends lost 4 bases and 0 bases respectively, with 12 bases between them. Looked up from germline, CDR1 is LNHDA and CDR2 is SQIVND (reference sequence). CDR3 protein: CASSNQGRMNTEAFF. The DNA of the CDR3 is TGTGCCAGTAGTAATCAGGGTAGAATGAACACTGAAGCTTTCTTT.

The chain uses TRBV7-2 and TRBJ1-4, with D hard to call. This CDR3 contains 13 residues. Germline CDR1 and CDR2: SGHTA and FQGNSA. V was pared by 3 bases and J by 3 bases, with 5 bases between. CDR3 nucleotides: TGTGCCAGCAGCTTCGACTCTAATGAAAAACTGTTTTTT. Amino acids: CASSFDSNEKLFF.

The J gene is TRBJ2-7, the V gene TRBV4-2; D unclear. Germline lookup yields CDR1 LGHNA and CDR2 YNFKEQ. There are 15 residues in the CDR3. V dropped 0 bases and J dropped 4 bases, with 13 bases sitting between them. DNA for the CDR3: TGTGCCAGCAGCCAAGATTTCGGTGCCCTGTACGAGCAGTACTTC. Translation: CASSQDFGALYEQYF.

The chain couples TRBV27 to TRBJ2-7, with 8 bases identical to TRBD2. J lost 0 bases, V lost 4 bases, and 8 bases had no gene match. The CDR3 covers 16 residues. Germline lookup yields CDR1 MNHEY and CDR2 SMNVEV (reference sequence). In nucleotides, the CDR3 is TGTGCCAGCAGTTCCTCAGCGGGGGTGACCTCCTACGAGCAGTACTTC. As protein: CASSSSAGVTSYEQYF.